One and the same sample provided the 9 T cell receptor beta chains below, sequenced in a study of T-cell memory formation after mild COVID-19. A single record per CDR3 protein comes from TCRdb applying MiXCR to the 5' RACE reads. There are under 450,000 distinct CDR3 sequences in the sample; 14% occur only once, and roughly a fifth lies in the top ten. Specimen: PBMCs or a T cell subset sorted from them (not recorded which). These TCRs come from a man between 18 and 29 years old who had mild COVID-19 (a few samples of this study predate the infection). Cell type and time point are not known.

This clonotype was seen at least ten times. For the CDR3, the DNA is TGTGCCAGCAGCGCTAGCGGGGAGTCAGATACGCAGTATTTT. Its protein is CASSASGESDTQYF. The J gene is TRBJ2-3, the V gene TRBV6-4; 9 bases line up with TRBD2. V lost 6 bases, J lost 4 bases, and 5 bases stayed unmatched. The CDR3 has 14 amino acids. Germline V gene lookup returns CDR1 MRHNA and CDR2 SNTAGT.

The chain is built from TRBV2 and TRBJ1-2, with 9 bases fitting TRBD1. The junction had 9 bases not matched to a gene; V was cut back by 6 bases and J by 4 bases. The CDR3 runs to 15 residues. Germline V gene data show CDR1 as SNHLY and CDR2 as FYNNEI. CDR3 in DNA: TGTGCCAGCAGGGCCCCGGACAGGGGCTTCTATGGCTACACCTTC. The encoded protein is CASRAPDRGFYGYTF.

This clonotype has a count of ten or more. CDR3 sequence reads: CASSFAGAYGYTF. DNA of the CDR3: TGTGCCAGCAGTTTTGCAGGGGCCTATGGCTACACCTTC. The J gene is TRBJ1-2, the V gene TRBV12-3 or TRBV12-4; D perhaps matches TRBD1 (6 bases). This CDR3 region has 13 residues. The V gene lost 3 bases and the J gene lost 4 bases, with 9 bases spanning the gap.

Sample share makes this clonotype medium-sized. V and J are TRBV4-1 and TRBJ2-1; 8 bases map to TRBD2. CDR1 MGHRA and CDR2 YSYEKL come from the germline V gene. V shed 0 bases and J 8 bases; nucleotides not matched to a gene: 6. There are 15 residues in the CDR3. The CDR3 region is CASSQERGGYDEQFF. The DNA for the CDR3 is TGCGCCAGCAGCCAAGAACGCGGGGGGTATGATGAGCAGTTCTTC.

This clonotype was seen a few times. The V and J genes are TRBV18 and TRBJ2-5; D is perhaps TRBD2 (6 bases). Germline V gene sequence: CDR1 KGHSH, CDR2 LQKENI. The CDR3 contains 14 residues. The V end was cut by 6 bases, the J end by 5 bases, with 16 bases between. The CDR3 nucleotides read TGTGCCAGCTCCCGCCAGGGAGGAGTTGAGACCCAGTACTTC. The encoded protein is CASSRQGGVETQYF. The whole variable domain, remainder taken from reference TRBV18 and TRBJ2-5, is NAGVMQNPRHLVRRRGQEARLRCSPMKGHSHVYWYRQLPEEGLKFMVYLQKENIIDESGMPKERFSAEFPKEGPSILRIQQVVRGDSAAYFCASSRQGGVETQYFGPGTRLLVL.

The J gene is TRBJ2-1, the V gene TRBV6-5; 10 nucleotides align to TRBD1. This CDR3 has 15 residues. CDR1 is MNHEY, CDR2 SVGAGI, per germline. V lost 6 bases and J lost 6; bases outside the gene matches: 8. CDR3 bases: TGTGCCAGCAGAAACGCTGGGACAGGGGCCAATGAGCAGTTCTTC. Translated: CASRNAGTGANEQFF.

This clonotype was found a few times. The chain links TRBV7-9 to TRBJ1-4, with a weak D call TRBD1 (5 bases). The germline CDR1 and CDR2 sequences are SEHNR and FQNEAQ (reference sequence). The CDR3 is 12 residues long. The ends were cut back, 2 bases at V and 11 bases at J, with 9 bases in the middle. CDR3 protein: CASSLPGTKLFF. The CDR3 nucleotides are TGTGCCAGCAGCTTACCAGGGACCAAACTGTTTTTT.

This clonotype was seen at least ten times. The CDR3 DNA is TGCGCCAGCAGCCGGGACACTAGGGTCGGCCGCTCCTACAATGAGCAGTTCTTC. Residues: CASSRDTRVGRSYNEQFF. The chain links TRBV4-3 to TRBJ2-1; D is perhaps TRBD1 (6 bases). The germline gives CDR1 LGHNA, CDR2 YSLEER. The length of the CDR3 is 18 residues. V lost 4 bases to trimming and J lost 0 bases, with 19 bases between them.

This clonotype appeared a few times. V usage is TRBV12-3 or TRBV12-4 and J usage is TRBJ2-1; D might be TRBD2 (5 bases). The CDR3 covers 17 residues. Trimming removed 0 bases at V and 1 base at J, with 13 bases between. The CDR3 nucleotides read TGTGCCAGCAGTTTAGCGCCTAGGTCGGGGTCCTACAATGAGCAGTTCTTC. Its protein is CASSLAPRSGSYNEQFF.